The source of this T cell receptor beta chain is a study of blood T cells in healthy people across ages. Then a second PCR, running roughly 7 to 12 cycles, was carried out with a sample-barcoded 5' primer and a J-beta primer mix. Via MiXCR, TCRdb re-called the 5' RACE reads, giving one row per CDR3 protein. Altogether 450,000 to 650,000 distinct CDR3 sequences are present, less than 25% being singletons, with the ten largest covering roughly 9.4%. This clonotype was seen a few times. Germline values: CDR1 SGHVS, CDR2 FNYEAQ. The V end was cut by 5 bases, the J end by 5 bases, with 10 bases between. The CDR3 consists of 13 residues. These same records also appear under a second study, on T cells of mothers and their children.

The clonotype comes from a boy aged 10-17 years in good health. Sequenced: blood. This chain uses TRBV7-6 with TRBJ2-1; D is ambiguous. CDR3 sequence reads: CASSTGENNEQFF. The CDR3 DNA reads as TGTGCCAGCAGCACGGGCGAGAACAATGAGCAGTTCTTC.